This TCR beta chain is from a study of neoadjuvant anti-PD-1 for oral cavity cancer. Most tumor samples had approximately 5 ug input DNA in two replicates. This table comes from immunoSEQ multiplex PCR, and its TCRdb copy is limited to in-frame clones, with some not included. The sample contains around 37,000 clones, roughly 35% of which appear only once. Time point noted: after neoadjuvant nivolumab, at surgical resection. Trimming shortened V by 2 bases and J by 8 bases, and 13 bases separated the two germline ends. This CDR3 has 14 amino acids. The germline gives CDR1 SEHNR, CDR2 FQNEAQ (reference sequence).

Sample: tumor tissue, taken after nivolumab (anti-PD-1) treatment. This chain connects TRBV7-9 to TRBJ1-3, with a possible D match to TRBD1 (5 bases). The TCR sequence derives from a person between 40 and 85 years old with oral cavity squamous cell carcinoma. The CDR3 DNA reads as TGTGCCAGCAGCTTAAGCAGGGCCCGGGACACCATATATTTT. It translates to CASSLSRARDTIYF.